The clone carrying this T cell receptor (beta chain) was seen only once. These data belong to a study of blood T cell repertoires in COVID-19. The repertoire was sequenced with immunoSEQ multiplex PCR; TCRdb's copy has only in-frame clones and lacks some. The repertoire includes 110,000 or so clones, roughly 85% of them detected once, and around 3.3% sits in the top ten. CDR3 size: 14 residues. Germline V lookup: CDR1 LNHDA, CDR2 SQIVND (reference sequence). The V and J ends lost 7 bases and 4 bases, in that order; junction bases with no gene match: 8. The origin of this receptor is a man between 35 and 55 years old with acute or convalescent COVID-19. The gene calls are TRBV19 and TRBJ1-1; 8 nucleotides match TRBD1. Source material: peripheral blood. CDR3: CASNVEDRGTEAFF. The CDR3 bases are TGTGCCAGTAACGTAGAAGACAGGGGCACTGAAGCTTTCTTT.